The 21 T cell receptor beta chains below were found in one sample sequenced in a study of T-cell memory formation after mild COVID-19. One entry per CDR3 protein results from TCRdb running MiXCR on the 5' RACE reads. The sample carries some 440,000 distinct CDR3 sequences, approximately 23% recorded once. The material sequenced was PBMCs or a T cell subset sorted from them (not recorded which). Receptors originate from an adult woman who had mild COVID-19 (a few samples of this study predate the infection). Cell type and time point are not known.

This clonotype was found many times. The genes are TRBV7-9 and TRBJ2-1, with TRBD1 as a possible D gene (6 bases). The CDR3 has 16 amino acids. Germline V gene lookup returns CDR1 SEHNR and CDR2 FQNEAQ (reference sequence). V was clipped by 5 bases and J by 1 base, with 15 bases between them. The CDR3, as DNA: TGTGCCAGCAGCCCTCTCTCAGGGGTTTCCTACAATGAGCAGTTCTTC. Amino acid sequence: CASSPLSGVSYNEQFF.

The chain carries TRBV7-9 and TRBJ2-1; D possibly corresponds to TRBD1 (5 bases). This CDR3 region has 13 residues. CDR1 SEHNR and CDR2 FQNEAQ come from the germline V gene (reference sequence). Trimming shortened V by 6 bases and J by 3 bases, and 9 bases separated the two germline ends. The CDR3 loop is CASSLTVYNEQFF. The DNA for the CDR3 is TGTGCCAGCAGTTTGACAGTCTACAATGAGCAGTTCTTC. The full variable domain, completed using reference TRBV7-9 and TRBJ2-1, is DTGVSQNPRHKITKRGQNVTFRCDPISEHNRLYWYRQTLGQGPEFLTYFQNEAQLEKSRLLSDRFSAERPKGSFSTLEIQRTEQGDSAMYLCASSLTVYNEQFFGPGTRLTVL.

This clonotype was detected a few times. The chain recombines TRBV7-9 with TRBJ2-5, with a weak D call TRBD1 (6 bases). The V gene's germline CDR1 is SEHNR and CDR2 FQNEAQ (reference sequence). This CDR3 is 14 amino acids long. V was trimmed by 0 bases and J by 5 bases, leaving 10 bases between them. The CDR3 bases are TGTGCCAGCAGCTTAGCGCAGGGGCGGGAGACCCAGTACTTC. This translates into CASSLAQGRETQYF.

The chain couples TRBV12-3 or TRBV12-4 to TRBJ2-1; no definite D call. The V end was cut by 2 bases, the J end by 7 bases, with 12 bases between. The CDR3 totals 14 residues. CDR3 in amino acids: CASSLPGSGNEQFF. CDR3 coding DNA: TGTGCCAGCAGTTTACCGGGTTCCGGGAATGAGCAGTTCTTC.

This clonotype was recorded a few times. This sequence joins TRBV18 and TRBJ1-1, with 9 bases lining up with TRBD1. Germline loops: CDR1 KGHSH, CDR2 LQKENI. V gave up 3 bases and J gave up 3 bases; unmatched junction bases: 5. The CDR3 has 15 residues. CDR3 coding DNA: TGTGCCAGCTCACCGGGGGGGACAGGGTACACTGAAGCTTTCTTT. Translated, it gives CASSPGGTGYTEAFF.

The V gene is TRBV12-3 or TRBV12-4, the J gene TRBJ1-1, with 10 bases lining up with TRBD1. The CDR3 totals 15 residues. With V trimmed by 0 bases and J by 8 bases, 6 bases remained unmatched. The DNA of the CDR3 is TGTGCCAGCAGTTTAGCGACAGGGGGCATTGGAGAAGCTTTCTTT. Protein sequence: CASSLATGGIGEAFF.

The chain is built from TRBV6-5 and TRBJ2-3; TRBD2 matches at 11 bases. V lost 0 bases and J lost 4; bases outside the gene matches: 12. The CDR3 totals 19 residues. Germline CDR1 is MNHEY and CDR2 is SVGAGI. The CDR3 DNA sequence: TGTGCCAGCAGTTACTCGGTCTTAGCGGGGGGGCCGAGGGCAGATACGCAGTATTTT. This gives the protein CASSYSVLAGGPRADTQYF.

The chain links TRBV7-9 to TRBJ2-2; D gene uncertain. V lost 5 bases and J lost 9, with 10 bases in between. This CDR3 is built from 12 residues. In germline, CDR1 is SEHNR, CDR2 FQNEAQ (reference sequence). CDR3 region: CASSLAGRELFF. In nucleotides, the CDR3 is TGTGCCAGCAGCCTGGCCGGGCGGGAGCTGTTTTTT.

The chain is built from TRBV5-1 and TRBJ2-2; D is unresolved. Germline-derived CDR1 and CDR2 are SGHRS and YFSETQ. Deletions cut 1 base from V and 0 bases from J, with 7 bases between. This CDR3 spans 15 amino acids. The CDR3, as DNA: TGCGCCAGCAGCTTGAGGCTAGCGAACACCGGGGAGCTGTTTTTT. Its protein product is CASSLRLANTGELFF.

This clonotype was seen a handful of times. The chain is built from TRBV5-1 and TRBJ2-7, with D uncertain. The V and J ends lost 0 bases and 6 bases respectively, with 16 bases between them. Germline CDR1 reads SGHRS; CDR2 reads YFSETQ. The CDR3 length is 15 residues. The CDR3 loop is CASSLGLKTSGEQYF. CDR3 in DNA: TGCGCCAGCAGCTTGGGGCTAAAGACGTCGGGCGAGCAGTACTTC.

This clonotype has more than one count but fewer than ten. The CDR3 region is CSVQGAVGYTF. In nucleotides, the CDR3 is TGCAGCGTTCAAGGGGCAGTTGGCTACACCTTC. The chain couples TRBV29-1 to TRBJ1-2; the D gene is possibly TRBD1 (5 bases). The length of the CDR3 is 11 residues. Germline CDR1 and CDR2: SQVTM and ANQGSEA. V lost 5 bases to trimming and J lost 7 bases, with 11 bases between them.

This clonotype was seen a handful of times. The chain combines TRBV5-1 with TRBJ2-2; unclear D gene. The germline V gene encodes CDR1 SGHRS and CDR2 YFSETQ. The CDR3 length is 15 residues. V was pared by 2 bases and J by 0 bases, with 8 bases between. CDR3: CASSFGPANTGELFF. For the CDR3, the DNA is TGCGCCAGCAGCTTCGGGCCAGCGAACACCGGGGAGCTGTTTTTT.

The chain links TRBV27 to TRBJ1-2; 8 bases are a match to TRBD1. V shed 5 bases, J shed 10 bases, and the junction held 9 bases outside the gene matches. The germline gives CDR1 MNHEY, CDR2 SMNVEV (reference sequence). This CDR3 contains 13 residues. The CDR3 here is CASSPRDRSLYTF. The CDR3 DNA sequence: TGTGCCAGCAGTCCAAGGGACAGGTCTCTCTACACCTTC.

The gene calls are TRBV7-8 and TRBJ2-7; 8 bases align to TRBD1. Trimming cost V 2 bases and J 9 bases; bases outside gene matches: 9. Germline assignment: CDR1 SGHVS and CDR2 FQNEAQ. The CDR3 extends over 14 amino acids. The CDR3 protein is CASSLSRGRRRQYF. The CDR3 DNA reads TGTGCCAGCAGCTTAAGCAGGGGGCGCCGACGGCAGTACTTC.

This chain joins TRBV20-1 and TRBJ2-1; 9 nucleotides line up with TRBD2. Germline trimming cut 5 bases from V and 7 bases from J; bases unmatched to any gene: 18. CDR1 is DFQATT and CDR2 is SNEGSKA in the germline V gene (reference sequence). The CDR3 extends over 17 amino acids. CDR3 sequence: CSARLPSRGGAKNEQFF. CDR3 nucleotide sequence: TGCAGTGCTCGACTCCCCTCGCGCGGGGGGGCGAAGAATGAGCAGTTCTTC.

In this sample, this clonotype turned up a few times. The chain carries TRBV12-3 or TRBV12-4 and TRBJ1-1; D ambiguous. V dropped 7 bases and J dropped 5 bases, with 8 bases sitting between them. CDR3 length: 11 amino acids. CDR3 amino acids: CASMDRTEAFF. DNA of the CDR3: TGTGCCAGCATGGATCGGACTGAAGCTTTCTTT.

This clonotype was seen a few times. This chain uses TRBV6-1 with TRBJ1-2, with D unclear. The V end lost 6 bases, the J end lost 5 bases, and 19 bases lay between the germline ends. This CDR3 comprises 15 residues. The V gene's germline CDR1 is MNHNS and CDR2 SASEGT. CDR3 in amino acids: CASSPGRSAGYGYTF. CDR3 DNA: TGTGCCAGCAGCCCGGGGAGGTCAGCCGGGTATGGCTACACCTTC.

This clonotype was detected a few times. The rearrangement uses TRBV29-1 and TRBJ1-5; D is ambiguous. The germline V and J ends were trimmed by 4 bases and 7 bases, with 11 bases remaining between them. CDR3 length: 12 residues. The germline CDR1 and CDR2 sequences are SQVTM and ANQGSEA. CDR3 sequence (DNA): TGCAGCGTTGTAATGGGGAGCCAGCCCCAGCATTTT. Protein product: CSVVMGSQPQHF. The complete variable domain, with remaining parts taken from reference TRBV29-1 and TRBJ1-5, reads SAVISQKPSRDICQRGTSLTIQCQVDSQVTMMFWYRQQPGQSLTLIATANQGSEATYESGFVIDKFPISRPNLTFSTLTVSNMSPEDSSIYLCSVVMGSQPQHFGDGTRLSIL.

The table lists this clonotype with a few counts. The rearrangement joins TRBV10-3 to TRBJ2-1; D perhaps matches TRBD1 (5 bases). The CDR3 loop spans 13 amino acids. Germline values: CDR1 ENHRY, CDR2 SYGVKD. V dropped 1 base and J dropped 8 bases, with 9 bases sitting between them. CDR3 in amino acids: CAISELWGDEQFF. The CDR3 DNA reads TGTGCCATCAGTGAGTTATGGGGCGATGAGCAGTTCTTC.

This clonotype was counted between two and nine times. This sequence joins TRBV5-1 and TRBJ1-1; possibly TRBD1 for D (5 bases). V was trimmed by 2 bases and J by 2 bases, leaving 10 bases between them. The CDR3 is 14 residues long. The germline V gene has CDR1 SGHRS and CDR2 YFSETQ. The CDR3 DNA is TGCGCCAGCAGCTTAGGGGACTATAACACTGAAGCTTTCTTT. Amino acids: CASSLGDYNTEAFF.

In this sample, this clonotype turned up a few times. This rearrangement joins TRBV27 to TRBJ2-7; no firm D call. The CDR3 runs to 16 residues. CDR1 is MNHEY, CDR2 SMNVEV, per germline (reference sequence). Deletions cut 2 bases from V and 0 bases from J, with 14 bases between. Here the CDR3 DNA reads TGTGCCAGCAGTTTAAAAGGGTACCATTACTCCTACGAGCAGTACTTC. This codes for CASSLKGYHYSYEQYF.